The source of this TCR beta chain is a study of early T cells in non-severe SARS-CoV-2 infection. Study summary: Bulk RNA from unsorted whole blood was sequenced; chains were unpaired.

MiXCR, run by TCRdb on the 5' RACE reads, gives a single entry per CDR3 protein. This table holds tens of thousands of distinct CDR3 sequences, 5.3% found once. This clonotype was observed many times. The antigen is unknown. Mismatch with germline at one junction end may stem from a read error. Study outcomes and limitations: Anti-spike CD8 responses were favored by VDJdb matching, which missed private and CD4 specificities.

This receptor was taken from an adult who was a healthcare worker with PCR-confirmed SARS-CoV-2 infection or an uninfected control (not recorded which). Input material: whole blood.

CDR3: CASSSGTGAGNTIYF. The CDR3, as DNA: TGTGCTAGCAGCTCCGGGACAGGGGCCGGAAACACCATATATTTT. The V gene is TRBV7-7, the J gene TRBJ1-3; 10 bases fit TRBD1. The CDR3 is 15 residues long. The germline V gene has CDR1 SSHAT and CDR2 FNYEAQ (reference sequence).